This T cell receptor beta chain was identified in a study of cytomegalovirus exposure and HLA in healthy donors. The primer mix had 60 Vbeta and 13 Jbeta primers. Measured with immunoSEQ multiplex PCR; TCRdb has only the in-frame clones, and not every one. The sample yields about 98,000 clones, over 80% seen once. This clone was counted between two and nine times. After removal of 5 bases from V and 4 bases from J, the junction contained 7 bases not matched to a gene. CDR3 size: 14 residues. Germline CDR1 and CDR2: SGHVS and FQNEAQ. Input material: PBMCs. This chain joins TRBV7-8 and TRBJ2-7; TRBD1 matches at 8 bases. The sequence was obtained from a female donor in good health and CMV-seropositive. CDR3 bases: TGTGCCAGCAGCCCCCGGACAGGGTATTACGAGCAGTACTTC. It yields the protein CASSPRTGYYEQYF.